The rows below give T cell receptor beta chains drawn from one sample of a study of blood T cell repertoires in COVID-19. Sequencing used immunoSEQ multiplex PCR; TCRdb keeps in-frame clones, though not all of them. The table has about 150,000 clones, about 80% seen once. The sample was peripheral blood. These receptors all stem from a woman in her sixties with acute or convalescent COVID-19. The CDR3 runs from the conserved cysteine through the conserved F or W. The D gene is left open where the match is weak. Size is stated for part of the rows, as once, few or many counts, or as a class when the clone is expanded.

cdr3_aa | cdr3_nt | v_call | clone_size | d_call | j_call
CASSVEGQGGNEQFF | TGTGCCAGCAGCGTAGAGGGACAGGGTGGTAATGAGCAGTTCTTC | TRBV9 | - | TRBD1 | TRBJ2-1
CAWEGAGNQPQHF | TGTGCCTGGGAAGGGGCAGGCAATCAGCCCCAGCATTTT | TRBV30 | - | - | TRBJ1-5
CASSLRAGHEKLFF | TGTGCCAGCAGCTTAAGGGCAGGGCACGAAAAACTGTTTTTT | TRBV7-2 | few | - | TRBJ1-4
CAWSVKSHQEQYF | TGTGCCTGGAGTGTTAAATCCCACCAGGAGCAGTACTTC | TRBV30 | - | - | TRBJ2-7
CASGPKDTQYF | TGTGCCAGCGGCCCGAAAGATACGCAGTATTTT | TRBV6-6 | - | - | TRBJ2-3
CASSEARQGGYNSPLHF | TGTGCCAGCAGTGAAGCCAGACAGGGAGGCTATAATTCACCCCTCCACTTT | TRBV25-1 | - | TRBD1 | TRBJ1-6
CASSLAPRGRYNEQFF | TGTGCCAGCAGCTTAGCCCCCCGCGGAAGGTACAATGAGCAGTTCTTC | TRBV11-2 | - | - | TRBJ2-1
CASSLSENTEAFF | TGTGCCAGCAGCTTGTCAGAGAACACTGAAGCTTTCTTT | TRBV11-2 | few | - | TRBJ1-1
CASSLNGVNYGYTF | TGTGCCAGCAGCCTCAACGGAGTTAACTATGGCTACACCTTC | TRBV3-1/TRBV3-2 | - | - | TRBJ1-2
CASSSTGTGYNEQFF | TGTGCCAGCAGCTCGACCGGGACAGGGTACAATGAGCAGTTCTTC | TRBV7-2 | - | TRBD1 | TRBJ2-1
CASSDLGNSPLHF | TGTGCCAGCAGTGACCTAGGAAATTCACCCCTCCACTTT | TRBV6-1 | few | - | TRBJ1-6
CASSQRTGVGSNQPQHF | TGCGCCAGCAGCCAGAGAACAGGGGTTGGGAGCAATCAGCCCCAGCATTTT | TRBV4-1 | - | TRBD1 | TRBJ1-5
CASKPGGYGYTF | TGTGCCAGCAAACCAGGAGGCTATGGCTACACCTTC | TRBV2 | - | - | TRBJ1-2
CASSLAGQIGNEKLFF | TGCGCCAGCAGCTTGGCAGGGCAGATCGGTAATGAAAAACTGTTTTTT | TRBV5-1 | once | - | TRBJ1-4
CASSKLEGRDTQYF | TGTGCCAGCAGCAAGTTGGAGGGGAGGGATACGCAGTATTTT | TRBV21-1 | - | - | TRBJ2-3
CASSFTGRVTEAFF | TGTGCCAGCAGTTTTACTGGTCGGGTCACTGAAGCTTTCTTT | TRBV27 | - | - | TRBJ1-1
CASSWDRDSGNTIYF | TGCGCCAGCAGCTGGGACAGGGACTCTGGAAACACCATATATTTT | TRBV5-1 | - | TRBD1 | TRBJ1-3
CSASYTTGGNEQFF | TGCAGTGCTAGTTACACCACAGGGGGCAATGAGCAGTTCTTC | TRBV20-1 | few | TRBD1 | TRBJ2-1
CASSEQGSETGNTIYF | TGTGCCAGCAGCGAACAGGGGAGTGAAACTGGAAACACCATATATTTT | TRBV2 | - | TRBD1 | TRBJ1-3
CASSTRPGVGSPLHF | TGTGCCAGCAGCACAAGACCGGGGGTTGGTTCACCCCTCCACTTT | TRBV13 | - | - | TRBJ1-6
CASSPVLETQYF | TGTGCCAGCTCACCCGTTTTGGAGACCCAGTACTTC | TRBV18 | once | - | TRBJ2-5
CASNWGGLGYTF | TGTGCCAGCAACTGGGGGGGGCTTGGCTACACCTTC | TRBV5-4 | - | - | TRBJ1-2
CASSYSIGQAYGYTF | TGTGCCAGCAGTTATTCCATTGGACAGGCCTATGGCTACACCTTC | TRBV6-5 | - | TRBD1 | TRBJ1-2
CASSEGQGPNSPLHF | TGTGCCAGTAGTGAAGGACAGGGTCCTAATTCACCCCTCCACTTT | TRBV19 | once | TRBD1 | TRBJ1-6
CASRDSWDSPLHF | TGCGCCAGCCGGGACAGTTGGGATTCACCCCTCCACTTT | TRBV10-1 | - | TRBD1 | TRBJ1-6
CASSPDPNTPGNEQFF | TGCGCCAGCAGCCCCGACCCGAATACACCCGGGAATGAGCAGTTCTTC | TRBV5-1 | - | - | TRBJ2-1
CSVEDVQGRIGYTF | TGCAGCGTTGAAGATGTGCAGGGGAGAATAGGCTACACCTTC | TRBV29-1 | - | - | TRBJ1-2
CASSHSQGVNYGYTF | TGTGCCAGCAGCCATAGCCAGGGGGTAAACTATGGCTACACCTTC | TRBV3-1/TRBV3-2 | - | TRBD1 | TRBJ1-2
CASSWAGGLAISPLHF | TGCGCCAGCAGCTGGGCAGGGGGCCTCGCTATTTCACCCCTCCACTTT | TRBV5-1 | - | TRBD1 | TRBJ1-6
CASGGGGVTEAFF | TGCGCCTCCGGAGGAGGGGGGGTCACTGAAGCTTTCTTT | TRBV5-1 | few | - | TRBJ1-1
CASSGGQGLNSPLHF | TGTGCCAGCAGCGGCGGACAGGGTCTTAATTCACCCCTCCACTTT | TRBV9 | - | TRBD1 | TRBJ1-6
CASSATTAGRTAGELFF | TGTGCCAGCAGCGCAACGACAGCGGGGCGGACGGCCGGGGAGCTGTTTTTT | TRBV9 | - | TRBD2 | TRBJ2-2
CASSFSPVGTDTQYF | TGTGCCAGCAGCTTTTCCCCCGTAGGCACAGATACGCAGTATTTT | TRBV7-7 | - | - | TRBJ2-3
CAWRHRGQGEKLFF | TGTGCCTGGAGACACAGGGGGCAGGGTGAAAAACTGTTTTTT | TRBV30 | - | TRBD1 | TRBJ1-4
CASSPGQAATNEKLFF | TGTGCCAGCTCACCAGGACAGGCTGCAACTAATGAAAAACTGTTTTTT | TRBV18 | few | TRBD1 | TRBJ1-4
CASSRLDKYNEQFF | TGTGCCAGTTCGAGACTAGATAAATACAATGAGCAGTTCTTC | TRBV2 | - | - | TRBJ2-1
CASSPGTGLTDTQYF | TGTGCCAGTAGTCCCGGGACAGGGCTGACAGATACGCAGTATTTT | TRBV19 | - | TRBD1 | TRBJ2-3
CASSLVGVTQGYTF | TGTGCCAGCAGCTTGGTAGGGGTGACTCAAGGCTACACCTTC | TRBV5-6 | - | - | TRBJ1-2
CASSFPGFSEAFF | TGTGCCAGCAGTTTTCCAGGGTTCTCTGAAGCTTTCTTT | TRBV12-3/TRBV12-4 | - | - | TRBJ1-1
CASSTRPGGEPQHF | TGTGCCAGCAGCACGAGACCCGGGGGTGAGCCCCAGCATTTT | TRBV7-2 | - | - | TRBJ1-5
CASSGGQTSSGYTF | TGTGCCAGCAGTGGGGGACAGACTTCTTCTGGCTACACCTTC | TRBV2 | - | TRBD1 | TRBJ1-2
CATSRSTFAGNEQFF | TGTGCCACCAGCCGATCTACTTTTGCGGGGAATGAGCAGTTCTTC | TRBV15 | once | - | TRBJ2-1
CASSAGQPYEQYF | TGTGCCAGCAGTGCAGGACAGCCCTACGAGCAGTACTTC | TRBV12-3/TRBV12-4 | - | - | TRBJ2-7
CASSQQGGGQPQHF | TGTGCCAGCTCACAACAGGGGGGGGGTCAGCCCCAGCATTTT | TRBV18 | once | TRBD1 | TRBJ1-5
CASQQGWSGNTIYF | TGTGCCAGTCAACAGGGTTGGTCTGGAAACACCATATATTTT | TRBV6-5 | - | - | TRBJ1-3
CATSDLLQGVDTQYF | TGTGCCACCAGTGATTTGTTACAGGGAGTGGATACGCAGTATTTT | TRBV24-1 | - | - | TRBJ2-3
CASSLRQGRSGANVLTF | TGTGCCAGCAGTCTCCGACAGGGTCGATCTGGGGCCAACGTCCTGACTTTC | TRBV2 | - | TRBD1 | TRBJ2-6
CASKGDQPQHF | TGTGCCAGCAAAGGAGATCAGCCCCAGCATTTT | TRBV6-5 | few | - | TRBJ1-5
CASSPGQGVQNYGYTF | TGTGCCAGCTCACCGGGACAGGGGGTACAGAACTATGGCTACACCTTC | TRBV18 | - | TRBD1 | TRBJ1-2
CASRLDNGLSQPQHF | TGTGCCAGCAGACTGGACAATGGTCTGAGTCAGCCCCAGCATTTT | TRBV6-5 | - | - | TRBJ1-5
CASSVGVGLAFVETQYF | TGTGCCAGCAGCGTAGGGGTGGGACTAGCATTCGTGGAGACCCAGTACTTC | TRBV9 | once | TRBD2 | TRBJ2-5
CASSLAGDGYTF | TGCGCCAGCAGCTTGGCCGGGGATGGCTACACCTTC | TRBV5-1 | - | - | TRBJ1-2
CASSGRDRDIYGYTF | TGTGCCAGCAGCGGCCGGGACAGGGACATTTATGGCTACACCTTC | TRBV7-6 | - | TRBD1 | TRBJ1-2
CASSPGTTPDTQYF | TGCGCCAGCAGCCCCGGGACTACCCCAGATACGCAGTATTTT | TRBV5-1 | - | TRBD2 | TRBJ2-3
CASSLLSGPSYNEQFF | TGTGCCAGCAGCCTCCTTAGCGGCCCTAGCTACAATGAGCAGTTCTTC | TRBV13 | - | - | TRBJ2-1
CASSEATAGPYTGELFF | TGTGCCAGCAGTGAAGCGACGGCAGGGCCATACACCGGGGAGCTGTTTTTT | TRBV6-1 | - | - | TRBJ2-2
CASSESNGVQFSNQPQHF | TGCGCCAGCAGTGAGTCGAACGGGGTGCAGTTTAGCAATCAGCCCCAGCATTTT | TRBV10-1 | - | - | TRBJ1-5
CASSEATFDYGYTF | TGTGCCAGCAGTGAAGCCACATTTGACTATGGCTACACCTTC | TRBV6-1 | - | - | TRBJ1-2
CASSVTGGRSGANVLTF | TGCGCCAGCAGTGTGACAGGGGGACGCTCTGGGGCCAACGTCCTGACTTTC | TRBV5-1 | - | TRBD1 | TRBJ2-6